Each of the 12 T cell receptor beta chains below was sequenced from the same sample in a study of blood T cell repertoires in COVID-19. Clones were read by immunoSEQ multiplex PCR, and TCRdb kept only the in-frame ones, dropping some. This sample has 200,000 or so clones, with about 86% found just once. Source material: peripheral blood. All receptors derive from a man younger than 45 with active or convalescent COVID-19.

The V call is TRBV28, the J call TRBJ1-2; 9 positions agree with TRBD1. With V trimmed by 6 bases and J by 8 bases, 13 bases remained unmatched. Germline CDR1 and CDR2: MDHEN and SYDVKM. The CDR3 totals 15 residues. Written as DNA, the CDR3 is TGTGCCAGCAGCATTGCCGGGACAGGGAATGGGGGCTACACCTTC. Residues: CASSIAGTGNGGYTF.

This clone occurred once. The chain is built from TRBV7-2 and TRBJ1-1, with 7 bases that match TRBD1. The CDR3 covers 15 residues. CDR1 and CDR2 from the germline V gene are SGHTA and FQGNSA. Losses at the gene ends were 1 base for V and 5 bases for J; bases not matched to a gene: 7. In nucleotides, the CDR3 is TGTGCCAGCAGCTTAGTCGGTACAGGGGAGACTGAAGCTTTCTTT. Translation gives CASSLVGTGETEAFF.

V and J are TRBV6-5 and TRBJ1-4, with 10 nucleotides matching TRBD1. The junction had 2 bases not matched to a gene; V was cut back by 0 bases and J by 4 bases. Germline loops: CDR1 MNHEY, CDR2 SVGAGI. CDR3 length equals 16 residues. In DNA form, the CDR3 reads TGTGCCAGCAGTTACTCCGGGACAGGGGTTAATGAAAAACTGTTTTTT. Translated: CASSYSGTGVNEKLFF.

The V and J genes are TRBV4-3 and TRBJ1-6; 11 positions agree with TRBD1. The germline gives CDR1 LGHNA, CDR2 YSLEER. V gave up 0 bases and J gave up 14 bases; unmatched junction bases: 9. The CDR3 loop spans 16 amino acids. CDR3 region: CASSQDSWTGGEALHF. Here the CDR3 DNA reads TGCGCCAGCAGCCAAGACTCGTGGACAGGGGGCGAGGCCCTCCACTTT.

For the CDR3, the DNA is TGTGCCAGCAGCTCAGGGCGTTATCAGCCCCAGCATTTT. Translated: CASSSGRYQPQHF. The J gene is TRBJ1-5, the V gene TRBV7-2, with D tentatively TRBD1 (5 bases). CDR1 SGHTA and CDR2 FQGNSA come from the germline V gene. The V end lost 4 bases, the J end lost 5 bases, and 9 bases lay between the germline ends. CDR3 length: 13 residues.

This clone appeared a single time. The V gene is TRBV7-9, the J gene TRBJ1-2; TRBD1 is a possible D gene (6 bases). This CDR3 has 17 amino acids. CDR1 and CDR2 from the germline V gene are SEHNR and FQNEAQ (reference sequence). Trimming stripped 0 bases from V and 2 bases from J, with 16 bases between. CDR3 DNA: TGTGCCAGCAGCTTAGCAGTATCTGGGGGCGGCAACTATGGCTACACCTTC. Its protein is CASSLAVSGGGNYGYTF.

The chain uses TRBV5-8 and TRBJ2-7; 9 nucleotides match TRBD1. The CDR3 has 14 residues. V was pared by 2 bases and J by 4 bases, with 4 bases of the junction left unmatched. CDR1 SGHTS and CDR2 YDEGEE come from the germline V gene. The CDR3 is CASSLQGAGYEQYF. CDR3 bases: TGTGCCAGCAGCTTACAGGGGGCGGGATACGAGCAGTACTTC.

The chain has TRBV4-3 and TRBJ2-1, with 9 nucleotides matching TRBD2. Germline CDR1 LGHNA, CDR2 YSLEER. V was pared by 1 base and J by 8 bases, with 9 bases of the junction left unmatched. The CDR3 sequence is 16 residues long. CDR3 amino acids: CASSQGGSGSLDEQFF. The CDR3 DNA reads as TGCGCCAGCAGCCAAGGGGGTAGCGGGAGTCTCGATGAGCAGTTCTTC.

J is TRBJ1-2 and V is TRBV3-1 (or the pseudogene TRBV3-2); possibly TRBD1 for D (6 bases). CDR3 length: 14 amino acids. The germline V gene encodes CDR1 LGHDT and CDR2 YNNKEL (reference sequence). The V end lost 0 bases, the J end lost 7 bases, and 12 bases lay between the germline ends. CDR3 sequence (DNA): TGTGCCAGCAGCCAAGATGGGGGCTCCTTTGGCTACACCTTC. Protein: CASSQDGGSFGYTF.

The table lists this clone with a count of one. The gene calls are TRBV6-5 and TRBJ2-3; D unresolved. Germline loops: CDR1 MNHEY, CDR2 SVGAGI. Trimming left V 1 base short and J 0 bases short, with 8 bases between. The CDR3 contains 15 residues. The DNA for the CDR3 is TGTGCCAGCAGTTACTGGCCCGTGAGCACAGATACGCAGTATTTT. Translation gives CASSYWPVSTDTQYF.

J is TRBJ1-4 and V is TRBV7-9; D gene ambiguous. The germline V gene has CDR1 SEHNR and CDR2 FQNEAQ (reference sequence). V was shortened by 5 bases and J by 0 bases, with 13 bases between the two germline ends. The CDR3 is 16 residues long. In DNA form, the CDR3 reads TGTGCCAGCAGCACAGCCGGTATTGCAACTAATGAAAAACTGTTTTTT. This gives the protein CASSTAGIATNEKLFF.

V and J are TRBV28 and TRBJ1-2, with 7 bases lining up with TRBD1. CDR1 MDHEN and CDR2 SYDVKM come from the germline V gene. CDR3 length equals 12 residues. After removal of 7 bases from V and 10 bases from J, the junction contained 9 bases not matched to a gene. DNA for the CDR3: TGTGCCAGCACCTCGACAGGGATTCCCTACACCTTC. It specifies CASTSTGIPYTF.